Following are 25 T cell receptor beta chains from one sample sequenced in a study of T-cell memory formation after mild COVID-19. TCRdb redid the calling of the 5' RACE reads with MiXCR, one entry per CDR3 protein. The data contain under 250,000 distinct CDR3 sequences, 15% of them singletons. The sample consisted of PBMCs or a T cell subset sorted from them (not recorded which). Every receptor here comes from an adult woman who had mild COVID-19 (a few samples of this study predate the infection). Cell type and time point are not known.

This clonotype was seen only a few times. The rearrangement joins TRBV12-3 or TRBV12-4 to TRBJ2-5, with D tentatively TRBD1 (5 bases). Trimming pared 5 bases from V and 1 base from J, leaving 11 bases between. CDR3 length: 14 residues. CDR3 sequence: CASSKDRTQETQYF. The CDR3 DNA reads TGTGCCAGCAGTAAAGACAGAACCCAAGAGACCCAGTACTTC.

Here the CDR3 DNA reads TGCAGTGCTAGGGTCTCCGATCAGCCCCAGCATTTT. Amino acids: CSARVSDQPQHF. V is TRBV20-1 and J is TRBJ1-5; D unresolved. The ends were cut back, 3 bases at V and 5 bases at J, with 8 bases in the middle. CDR1 is DFQATT, CDR2 SNEGSKA, per germline (reference sequence). The CDR3 totals 12 residues.

The chain carries TRBV20-1 and TRBJ2-2; the D gene is possibly TRBD1 (6 bases). The CDR3 runs 16 residues. The germline gives CDR1 DFQATT, CDR2 SNEGSKA (reference sequence). V lost 1 base and J 7 bases, leaving 19 bases between the germline ends. The CDR3 DNA sequence: TGCAGTGCTAGAGCCTGGGCGGCAGGGGTGAACGGGGAGCTGTTTTTT. Protein sequence: CSARAWAAGVNGELFF.

The sample holds a few counts of this clonotype. This sequence joins TRBV7-9 and TRBJ1-2; 9 nucleotides match TRBD1. CDR1 and CDR2 (germline): SEHNR, FQNEAQ (reference sequence). The length of the CDR3 is 18 residues. Unmatched junction bases numbered 17, after V lost 5 bases and J lost 4 bases. CDR3 residues: CASSPGGTGSPTLYGYTF. The CDR3 DNA reads as TGTGCCAGCAGCCCCGGCGGGACAGGGTCTCCCACCCTCTATGGCTACACCTTC.

This clonotype was observed many times. This chain joins TRBV12-3 or TRBV12-4 and TRBJ1-1; D call uncertain. This CDR3 has 11 amino acids. The ends were cut back, 7 bases at V and 3 bases at J, with 6 bases in the middle. The CDR3, as DNA: TGTGCCAGCATCGGAGACACTGAAGCTTTCTTT. This gives the protein CASIGDTEAFF.

The chain is built from TRBV3-1 and TRBJ2-3, with 11 bases aligning to TRBD2. The germline CDR1 and CDR2 sequences are LGHDT and YNNKEL (reference sequence). The CDR3 is made up of 16 amino acids. The V gene end was trimmed by 3 bases and the J gene end by 3 bases; junction bases not matched to a gene: 5. The CDR3 DNA is TGTGCCAGCAGCCATACTTTAGCGGGGGGGACAGATACGCAGTATTTT. It translates to CASSHTLAGGTDTQYF.

The V and J genes are TRBV10-3 and TRBJ2-3, with 9 bases identical to TRBD2. The V and J ends lost 8 bases and 4 bases, in that order; junction bases with no gene match: 4. The length of the CDR3 is 13 residues. Per the germline V gene, CDR1 is ENHRY and CDR2 is SYGVKD. The CDR3 loop is CAIGSGSADTQYF. The CDR3 nucleotides are TGTGCCATCGGTAGCGGGAGTGCAGATACGCAGTATTTT.

The chain uses TRBV5-4 and TRBJ2-5; either TRBD1 or TRBD2 may supply D (5 bases each). CDR1 is SGHNT, CDR2 YYREEE, per germline (reference sequence). Trimming took off 4 bases at V and 0 bases at J, with 10 bases between the two ends. CDR3 length: 14 residues. In DNA, the CDR3 is TGTGCCAGCAGCAGGGGAGAGTACCAAGAGACCCAGTACTTC. This codes for CASSRGEYQETQYF.

The table lists this clonotype with a few counts. The chain recombines TRBV7-9 with TRBJ1-1; D is undetermined. Germline assignment: CDR1 SEHNR and CDR2 FQNEAQ (reference sequence). The V end lost 8 bases, the J end lost 1 base, and 14 bases lay between the germline ends. The CDR3 runs 14 residues. CDR3 region: CASALPASNTEAFF. CDR3 DNA: TGTGCCAGCGCCCTCCCGGCCTCGAACACTGAAGCTTTCTTT.

The chain couples TRBV18 to TRBJ2-1; D possibly matches TRBD1 or TRBD2 (5 bases each). This CDR3 has 14 amino acids. The V gene's germline CDR1 is KGHSH and CDR2 LQKENI. V shed 3 bases and J shed 7 bases, with 13 bases lying between them. CDR3: CASSPTAGSNEQFF. In nucleotides, the CDR3 is TGTGCCAGCTCACCGACTGCAGGGAGTAATGAGCAGTTCTTC.

This clonotype has a handful of counts. The J gene is TRBJ2-1, the V gene TRBV2, with 7 bases identical to TRBD1. The J segment lost 6 bases and the V segment lost 3 bases, leaving 5 bases of the junction unmatched. Germline V gene data show CDR1 as SNHLY and CDR2 as FYNNEI. The CDR3 length is 14 residues. The CDR3 is CASSDTGAGNEQFF. In nucleotides, the CDR3 is TGTGCCAGCAGTGATACAGGGGCGGGCAATGAGCAGTTCTTC.

This clonotype was picked up a small number of times. The chain uses TRBV2 and TRBJ2-3; either TRBD1 or TRBD2 may fit D (5 bases each). The ends were cut back, 7 bases at V and 2 bases at J, with 10 bases in the middle. The CDR3 sequence is 13 residues long. In germline, CDR1 is SNHLY, CDR2 FYNNEI. CDR3 sequence reads: CASMGETTDTQYF. As DNA, the CDR3 is TGTGCCAGCATGGGGGAAACCACAGATACGCAGTATTTT. The full variable domain, completed using reference TRBV2 and TRBJ2-3, is EPEVTQTPSHQVTQMGQEVILRCVPISNHLYFYWYRQILGQKVEFLVSFYNNEISEKSEIFDDQFSVERPDGSNFTLKIRSTKLEDSAMYFCASMGETTDTQYFGPGTRLTVL.

This clonotype was counted between two and nine times. The V call is TRBV12-3 or TRBV12-4, the J call TRBJ1-4; D gene uncertain. V lost 6 bases and J 2 bases, leaving 10 bases between the germline ends. The CDR3 runs to 14 residues. The DNA of the CDR3 is TGTGCCAGCAGACTCCAAGAGACTAATGAAAAACTGTTTTTT. Amino acids: CASRLQETNEKLFF.

This clonotype has a count of ten or more. Here the CDR3 reads CSVCRGSNTEAFF. CDR3 sequence (DNA): TGCAGCGTTTGCAGGGGATCGAACACTGAAGCTTTCTTT. V is TRBV29-1 and J is TRBJ1-1, with D possibly matching TRBD1 (6 bases). Germline V lookup: CDR1 SQVTM, CDR2 ANQGSEA. V was clipped by 5 bases and J by 1 base, with 11 bases between them. The CDR3 totals 13 residues.

This rearrangement joins TRBV30 to TRBJ1-1; 11 bases align to TRBD1. Germline V CDR1 and CDR2: GTSNPN, SVGIG (reference sequence). V lost 1 base, J lost 1 base, and 2 bases stayed unmatched. There are 15 residues in the CDR3. The CDR3 reads CAWSGTGGRNTEAFF. In nucleotides, the CDR3 is TGTGCCTGGAGTGGGACAGGGGGCCGGAACACTGAAGCTTTCTTT.

The rearrangement links TRBV11-2 to TRBJ2-2; 10 positions agree with TRBD2. V lost 4 bases to trimming and J lost 4 bases; unmatched junction nucleotides: 18. The CDR3 is 20 amino acids. Per the germline V gene, CDR1 is SGHAT and CDR2 is FQNNGV. CDR3 sequence reads: CASSSALGASGSPRTGELFF. The CDR3 DNA reads TGTGCCAGCAGCTCCGCTCTGGGGGCTAGCGGGAGTCCACGCACCGGGGAGCTGTTTTTT.

This clonotype was seen many times. The CDR3, as DNA: TGTGCCAGCAGCGACAGGACCTACGAGCAGTACTTC. This sequence encodes CASSDRTYEQYF. The genes are TRBV6-6 and TRBJ2-7, with D possibly TRBD1 on 6 matching bases. V was shortened by 6 bases and J by 2 bases, with 8 bases between the two germline ends. CDR3 length: 12 residues. The germline gives CDR1 MNHNY, CDR2 SVGAGI (reference sequence).

J is TRBJ1-6 and V is TRBV5-1; no reliable D call. The V and J ends lost 0 bases and 7 bases respectively, with 8 bases between them. The CDR3 covers 14 residues. Germline loops: CDR1 SGHRS, CDR2 YFSETQ. CDR3 coding DNA: TGCGCCAGCAGCTTGGCATCTTGGAATTCACCCCTCCACTTT. Translated: CASSLASWNSPLHF.

The chain combines TRBV3-1 with TRBJ1-2, with D hard to call. The CDR3 runs to 15 residues. CDR1 is LGHDT and CDR2 is YNNKEL in the germline V gene (reference sequence). The V end was cut by 0 bases, the J end by 0 bases, with 8 bases between. The CDR3 here is CASSQDLRTNYGYTF. In nucleotides, the CDR3 is TGTGCCAGCAGCCAAGATCTAAGGACTAACTATGGCTACACCTTC.

This clonotype was counted a few times. The V call is TRBV2, the J call TRBJ1-6; TRBD1 matches at 8 bases. V was clipped by 6 bases and J by 10 bases; unmatched bases: 8. CDR3 length: 14 amino acids. Germline CDR1 is SNHLY and CDR2 is FYNNEI. In nucleotides, the CDR3 is TGTGCCAGCAGCCTAGACAGGGGAGGCTCACCCCTCCACTTT. Translated: CASSLDRGGSPLHF.

The V call is TRBV10-3, the J call TRBJ2-7; D perhaps matches TRBD1 (6 bases). The CDR3 is made up of 16 amino acids. The V end lost 4 bases, the J end lost 2 bases, and 18 bases lay between the germline ends. Germline CDR1 is ENHRY and CDR2 is SYGVKD. As DNA, the CDR3 is TGTGCCATCAGTGCCCCCCTCGGAGGACAGACCTACGAGCAGTACTTC. Translated: CAISAPLGGQTYEQYF.

The rearrangement links TRBV10-3 to TRBJ2-5; a possible D gene is TRBD2 (5 bases). Germline V gene data show CDR1 as ENHRY and CDR2 as SYGVKD. The germline V and J ends were trimmed by 10 bases and 1 base, with 13 bases remaining between them. The CDR3 length is 13 residues. For the CDR3, the DNA is TGTGCCACCAAATCCGGACTCCAAGAGACCCAGTACTTC. Encoded protein: CATKSGLQETQYF.

This clonotype was picked up a small number of times. V usage is TRBV7-2 and J usage is TRBJ2-7, with TRBD2 as a possible D gene (6 bases). Trimming took off 5 bases at V and 0 bases at J, with 11 bases between the two ends. The V gene's germline CDR1 is SGHTA and CDR2 FQGNSA. This CDR3 spans 14 amino acids. This chain's CDR3 is CASSPRETSYEQYF. CDR3 nucleotide sequence: TGTGCCAGCAGCCCACGGGAGACCTCCTACGAGCAGTACTTC.

This clonotype was observed a few times. This chain uses TRBV18 with TRBJ2-7; perhaps TRBD1 as D (6 bases). Germline values: CDR1 KGHSH, CDR2 LQKENI. The V end lost 4 bases, the J end lost 1 base, and 14 bases lay between the germline ends. CDR3 length equals 15 residues. The CDR3 region is CASSLAGATSYEQYF. The DNA of the CDR3 is TGTGCCAGCTCACTGGCAGGGGCCACTTCCTACGAGCAGTACTTC. The complete variable domain, with remaining parts taken from reference TRBV18 and TRBJ2-7, reads NAGVMQNPRHLVRRRGQEARLRCSPMKGHSHVYWYRQLPEEGLKFMVYLQKENIIDESGMPKERFSAEFPKEGPSILRIQQVVRGDSAAYFCASSLAGATSYEQYFGPGTRLTVT.

Only a few counts were recorded for this clonotype. The chain is built from TRBV20-1 and TRBJ1-2, with D perhaps TRBD1 (5 bases). Germline lookup yields CDR1 DFQATT and CDR2 SNEGSKA (reference sequence). This CDR3 is built from 14 residues. V was clipped by 0 bases and J by 8 bases, with 16 bases between them. CDR3 sequence (DNA): TGCAGTGCTAGAGATCTCAGGCAGGGAGAGGGCTACACCTTC. It is translated as CSARDLRQGEGYTF.